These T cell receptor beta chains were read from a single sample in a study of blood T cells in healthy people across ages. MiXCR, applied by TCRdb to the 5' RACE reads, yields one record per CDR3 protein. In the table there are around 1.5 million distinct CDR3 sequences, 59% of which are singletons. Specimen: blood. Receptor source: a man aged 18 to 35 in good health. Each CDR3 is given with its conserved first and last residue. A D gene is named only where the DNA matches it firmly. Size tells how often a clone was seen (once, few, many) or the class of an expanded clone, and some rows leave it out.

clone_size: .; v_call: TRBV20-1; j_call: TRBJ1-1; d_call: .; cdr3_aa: CSATPILTEAFF; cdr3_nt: TGCAGTGCTACTCCGATCCTCACTGAAGCTTTCTTT
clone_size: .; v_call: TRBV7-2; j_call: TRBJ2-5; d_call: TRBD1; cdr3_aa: CASSQGQSALNSQETQYF; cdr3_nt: TGTGCCAGCAGCCAGGGACAGTCCGCTCTAAATAGCCAAGAGACCCAGTACTTC
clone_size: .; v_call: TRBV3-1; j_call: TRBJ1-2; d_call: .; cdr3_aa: CASSQEREIYGYTF; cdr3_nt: TGTGCCAGCAGCCAAGAACGGGAAATCTATGGCTACACCTTC
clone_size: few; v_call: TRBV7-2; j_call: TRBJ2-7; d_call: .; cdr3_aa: CASSSTYSYEQYF; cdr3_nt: TGTGCCAGCAGCTCAACGTACTCCTACGAGCAGTACTTC
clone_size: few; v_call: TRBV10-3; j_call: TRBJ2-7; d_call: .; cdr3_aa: CAISEWGGAGRREQYF; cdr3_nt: TGTGCCATCAGTGAGTGGGGGGGGGCTGGTCGAAGGGAGCAGTACTTC
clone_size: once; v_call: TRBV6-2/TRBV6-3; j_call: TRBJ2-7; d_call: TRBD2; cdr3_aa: CASSWTSVNYEQYF; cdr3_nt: TGTGCCAGCAGCTGGACTAGCGTAAACTACGAGCAGTACTTC
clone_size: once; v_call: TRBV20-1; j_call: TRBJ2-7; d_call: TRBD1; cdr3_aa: CSARQRDRVSYEQYF; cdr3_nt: TGCAGTGCTAGACAGCGGGACAGGGTCTCCTACGAGCAGTACTTC
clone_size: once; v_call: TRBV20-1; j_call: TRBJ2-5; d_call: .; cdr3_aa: CSARGDSYQETQYF; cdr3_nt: TGCAGTGCTAGAGGAGACAGCTACCAAGAGACCCAGTACTTC
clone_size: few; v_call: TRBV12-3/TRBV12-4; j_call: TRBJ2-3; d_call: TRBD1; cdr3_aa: CASSSTGEGADTQYF; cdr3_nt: TGTGCCAGCAGTTCGACAGGGGAAGGCGCAGATACGCAGTATTTT
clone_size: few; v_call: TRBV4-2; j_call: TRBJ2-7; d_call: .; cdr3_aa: CASSQALGGDTYEQYF; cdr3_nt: TGTGCCAGCAGCCAGGCCTTAGGCGGGGACACCTACGAGCAGTACTTC
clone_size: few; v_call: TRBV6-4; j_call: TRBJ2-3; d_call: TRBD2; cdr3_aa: CASSDSGRASDTQYF; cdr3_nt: TGTGCCAGCAGTGACTCCGGGAGGGCCTCAGATACGCAGTATTTT
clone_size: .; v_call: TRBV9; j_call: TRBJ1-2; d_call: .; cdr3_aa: CASSVQGGGSGYTF; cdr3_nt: TGTGCCAGCAGCGTCCAAGGGGGAGGAAGCGGCTACACCTTC
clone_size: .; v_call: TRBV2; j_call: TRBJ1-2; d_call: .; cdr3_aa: CASSTGSHPDYGYTF; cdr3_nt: TGTGCCAGCAGTACAGGATCGCATCCGGACTATGGCTACACCTTC
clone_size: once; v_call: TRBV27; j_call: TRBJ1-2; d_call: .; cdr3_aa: CASSGILGYGYTF; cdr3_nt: TGTGCCAGCAGTGGGATACTTGGCTATGGCTACACCTTC
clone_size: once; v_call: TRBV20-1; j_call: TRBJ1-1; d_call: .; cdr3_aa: CSAHTSPNRAPEAFF; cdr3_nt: TGCAGTGCCCATACTTCGCCGAACAGGGCGCCCGAAGCTTTCTTT
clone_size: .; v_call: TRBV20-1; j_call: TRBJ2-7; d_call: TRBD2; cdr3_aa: CSARGWTRNYNEQYF; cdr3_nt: TGCAGTGCTAGAGGGTGGACTAGAAACTACAATGAGCAGTACTTC
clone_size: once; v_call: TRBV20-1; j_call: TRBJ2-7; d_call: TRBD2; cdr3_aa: CSATRLAASYEQYF; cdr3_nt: TGCAGTGCTACCCGACTAGCGGCCTCCTACGAGCAGTACTTC
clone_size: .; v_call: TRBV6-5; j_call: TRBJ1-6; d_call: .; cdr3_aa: CASSQKGNSPLHF; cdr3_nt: TGTGCCAGCAGTCAGAAGGGCAATTCACCCCTCCACTTT
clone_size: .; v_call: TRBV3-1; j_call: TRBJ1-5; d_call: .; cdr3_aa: CASSHQGIGQPQHF; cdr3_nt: TGTGCCAGCAGCCACCAGGGTATAGGGCAGCCCCAGCATTTT
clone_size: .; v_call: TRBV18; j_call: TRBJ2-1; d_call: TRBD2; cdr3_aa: CASSPLEPGLANNEQFF; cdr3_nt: TGTGCCAGCTCACCACTCGAACCGGGACTAGCCAACAATGAGCAGTTCTTC
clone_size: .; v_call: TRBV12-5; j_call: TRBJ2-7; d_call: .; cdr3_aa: CASGLPSEQYF; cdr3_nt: TGTGCTAGTGGTTTGCCCAGCGAGCAGTACTTC
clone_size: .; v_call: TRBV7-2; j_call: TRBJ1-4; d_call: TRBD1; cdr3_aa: CASSSRGRYEKLFF; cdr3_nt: TGTGCCAGCAGCTCCAGGGGGCGGTATGAAAAACTGTTTTTT
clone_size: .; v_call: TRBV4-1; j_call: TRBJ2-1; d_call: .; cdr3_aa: CASSQSPLNEQFF; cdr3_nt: TGCGCCAGCAGCCAGTCTCCGCTGAATGAGCAGTTCTTC
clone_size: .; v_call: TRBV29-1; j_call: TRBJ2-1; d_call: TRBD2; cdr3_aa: CSVEFTSGLSYNEQFF; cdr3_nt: TGCAGCGTTGAATTTACTAGCGGACTTTCCTACAATGAGCAGTTCTTC
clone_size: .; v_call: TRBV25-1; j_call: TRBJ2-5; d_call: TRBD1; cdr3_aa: CASSEYAGQGSKTQYF; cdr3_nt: TGTGCCAGCAGTGAATATGCGGGACAGGGGAGCAAGACCCAGTACTTC
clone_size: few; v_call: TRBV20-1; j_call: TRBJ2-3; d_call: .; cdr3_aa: CSASGSRDGLRDTQYF; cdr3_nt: TGCAGTGCTAGCGGAAGCCGGGACGGACTCCGAGATACGCAGTATTTT
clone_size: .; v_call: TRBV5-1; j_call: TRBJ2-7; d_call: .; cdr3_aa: CASSLVGQANHYEQYF; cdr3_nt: TGCGCCAGCAGCTTGGTGGGGCAGGCCAATCACTACGAGCAGTACTTC
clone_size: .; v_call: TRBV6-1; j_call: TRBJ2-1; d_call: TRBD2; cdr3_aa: CASSERFERLAGFYNEQFF; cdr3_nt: TGTGCCAGCAGTGAAAGGTTTGAGCGACTAGCGGGATTCTACAATGAGCAGTTCTTC
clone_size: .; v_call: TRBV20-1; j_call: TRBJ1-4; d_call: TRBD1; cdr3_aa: CSASSGGAIGGEKLFF; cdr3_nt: TGCAGTGCTAGTTCAGGGGGCGCAATAGGAGGTGAAAAACTGTTTTTT
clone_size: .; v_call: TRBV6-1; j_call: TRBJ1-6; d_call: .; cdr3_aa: CASSRPYNSPLHF; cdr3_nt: TGTGCCAGCTCTCGGCCCTATAATTCACCCCTCCACTTT
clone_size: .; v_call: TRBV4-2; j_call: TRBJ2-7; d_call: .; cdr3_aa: CASSQENSLYEQYF; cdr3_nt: TGTGCCAGCAGCCAAGAGAACAGCCTCTACGAGCAGTACTTC
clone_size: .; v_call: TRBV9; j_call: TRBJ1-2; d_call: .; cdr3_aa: CASSVDRAPSGGYTF; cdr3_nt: TGTGCCAGCAGCGTAGACAGGGCCCCATCGGGTGGCTACACCTTC
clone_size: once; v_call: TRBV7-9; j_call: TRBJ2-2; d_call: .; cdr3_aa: CASSLSESTGELFF; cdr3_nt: TGTGCCAGCAGCTTATCCGAAAGTACCGGGGAGCTGTTTTTT
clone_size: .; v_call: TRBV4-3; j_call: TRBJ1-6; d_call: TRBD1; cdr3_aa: CASSQGTGAYSPLHF; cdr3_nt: TGCGCCAGCAGCCAGGGGACAGGGGCATATTCACCCCTCCACTTT
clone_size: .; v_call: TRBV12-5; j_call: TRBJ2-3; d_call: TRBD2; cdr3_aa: CASGLELATDTQYF; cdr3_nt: TGTGCTAGTGGTTTGGAACTAGCGACAGATACGCAGTATTTT
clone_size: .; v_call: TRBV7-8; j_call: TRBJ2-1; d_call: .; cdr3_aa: CASSHRDSLAKNIQFF; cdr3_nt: TGTGCCAGCAGTCATAGGGATTCCCTAGCCAAAAACATTCAGTTCTTC